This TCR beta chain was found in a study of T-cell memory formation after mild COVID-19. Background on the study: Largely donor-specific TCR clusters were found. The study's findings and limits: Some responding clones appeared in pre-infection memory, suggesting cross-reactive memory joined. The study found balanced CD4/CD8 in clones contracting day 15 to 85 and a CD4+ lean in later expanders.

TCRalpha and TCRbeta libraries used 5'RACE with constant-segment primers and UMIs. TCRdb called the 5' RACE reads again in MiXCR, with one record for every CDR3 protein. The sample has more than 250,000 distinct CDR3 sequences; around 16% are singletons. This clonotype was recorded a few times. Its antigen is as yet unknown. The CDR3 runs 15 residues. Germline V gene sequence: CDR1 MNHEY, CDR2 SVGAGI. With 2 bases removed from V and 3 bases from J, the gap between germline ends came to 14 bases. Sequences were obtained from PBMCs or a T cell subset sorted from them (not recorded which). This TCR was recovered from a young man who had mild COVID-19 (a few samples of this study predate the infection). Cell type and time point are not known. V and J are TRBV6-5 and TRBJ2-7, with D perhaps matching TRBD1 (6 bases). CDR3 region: CASSYGRGYFYEQYF. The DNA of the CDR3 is TGTGCCAGCAGTTACGGCAGGGGTTATTTCTACGAGCAGTACTTC.